This TCR beta chain derives from a study of T cells expressing NK-cell markers. Study-level information: CD3+CD56+NKG2C+, CD3+CD56+NKG2C- and CD3+CD56-NKG2C+ T cells, once sorted, supplied the TCR beta repertoires.

Germline V CDR1 and CDR2: SQVTM, ANQGSEA. The CDR3 has 15 amino acids. TCRdb re-called the 5' RACE reads, yielding one record per CDR3 amino acid sequence without DNA. With roughly 420,000 distinct CDR3 sequences in the sample, the ten largest clones hold 7.3%. The genes are TRBV29-1 and TRBJ1-5; absent DNA, TCRdb's TRBD1 call cannot be checked. The source material was blood T cells: a sorted CD56 or NKG2C T cell subset, CD4+ or CD8+ T cells, or bulk PBMC T cells (not recorded which). The sequence derives from a woman between 18 and 70 years old in good health. The CDR3 loop is CSVAGTGTGNQPQHF. The whole variable domain, remainder taken from reference TRBV29-1 and TRBJ1-5, is SAVISQKPSRDICQRGTSLTIQCQVDSQVTMMFWYRQQPGQSLTLIATANQGSEATYESGFVIDKFPISRPNLTFSTLTVSNMSPEDSSIYLCSVAGTGTGNQPQHFGDGTRLSIL.